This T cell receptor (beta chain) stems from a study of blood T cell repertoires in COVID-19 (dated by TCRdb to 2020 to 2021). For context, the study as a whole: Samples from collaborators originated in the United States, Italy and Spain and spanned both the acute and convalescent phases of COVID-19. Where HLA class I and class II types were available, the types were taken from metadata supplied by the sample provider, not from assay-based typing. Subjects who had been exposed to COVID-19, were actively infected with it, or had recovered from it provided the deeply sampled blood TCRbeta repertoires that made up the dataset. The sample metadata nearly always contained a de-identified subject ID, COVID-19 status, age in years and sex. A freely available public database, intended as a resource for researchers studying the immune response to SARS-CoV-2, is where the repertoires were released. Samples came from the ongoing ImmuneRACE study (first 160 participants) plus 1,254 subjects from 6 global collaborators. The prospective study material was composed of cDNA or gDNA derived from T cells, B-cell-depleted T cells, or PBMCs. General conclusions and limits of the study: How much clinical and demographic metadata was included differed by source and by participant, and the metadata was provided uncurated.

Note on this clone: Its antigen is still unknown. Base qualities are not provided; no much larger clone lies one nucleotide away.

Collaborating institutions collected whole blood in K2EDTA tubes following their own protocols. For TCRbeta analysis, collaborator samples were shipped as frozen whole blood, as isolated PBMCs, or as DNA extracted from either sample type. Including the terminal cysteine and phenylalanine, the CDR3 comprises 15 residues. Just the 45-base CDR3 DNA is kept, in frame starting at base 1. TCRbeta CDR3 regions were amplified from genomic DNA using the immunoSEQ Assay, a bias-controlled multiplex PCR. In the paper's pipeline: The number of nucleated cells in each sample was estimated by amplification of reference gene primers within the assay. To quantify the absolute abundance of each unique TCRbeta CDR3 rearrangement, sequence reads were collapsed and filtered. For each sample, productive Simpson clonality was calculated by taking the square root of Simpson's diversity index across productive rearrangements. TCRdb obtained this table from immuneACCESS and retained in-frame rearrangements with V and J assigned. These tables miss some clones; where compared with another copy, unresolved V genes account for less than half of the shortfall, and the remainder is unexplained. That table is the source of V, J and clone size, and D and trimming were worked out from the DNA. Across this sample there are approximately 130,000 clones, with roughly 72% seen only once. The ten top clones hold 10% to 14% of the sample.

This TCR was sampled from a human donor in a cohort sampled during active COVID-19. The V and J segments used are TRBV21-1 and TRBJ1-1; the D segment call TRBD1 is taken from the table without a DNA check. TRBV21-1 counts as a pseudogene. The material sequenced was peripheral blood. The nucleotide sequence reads TGTGCCAGCAGCAAATCGAACAGCAAGAACACTGAAGCTTTCTTT. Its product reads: CASSKSNSKNTEAFF.